This passage covers 23 T cell receptor beta chains from one sample sequenced in a study of T cells in Graves' hyperthyroidism and ophthalmopathy. RNA transcripts were the template for amplifying TCR beta CDR3 regions. The HTBI primer set was used in a first-round RT-PCR of the TCR CDR3. TCRdb processed the multiplex PCR reads anew with MiXCR; each CDR3 protein has one entry. The sample shows 600,000 or so distinct CDR3 sequences, 14% of them seen only once. Sequenced material: blood. The receptor set was obtained from a woman aged 18-29 years with Graves' ophthalmopathy.

The table lists this clonotype with a count of one. A read error is possible here, since a much larger clone lies one base away. The chain recombines TRBV2 with TRBJ1-5, with 8 bases matching TRBD1. The CDR3 is made up of 14 amino acids. Germline V lookup: CDR1 SNHLY, CDR2 FYNNEI. V lost 6 bases and J lost 5; bases outside the gene matches: 6. CDR3 bases: TGTGCCAGCAGGGAGCCAGGGGGCGATCAGCCCCAGCATTTT. This encodes CASREPGGDQPQHF. Drawing the rest from reference TRBV2 and TRBJ1-5, the complete variable domain is EPEVTQTPSHQVTQMGQEVILRCVPISNHLYFYWYRQILGQKVEFLVSFYNNEISEKSEIFDDQFSVERPDGSNFTLKIRSTKLEDSAMYFCASREPGGDQPQHFGDGTRLSIL.

This clonotype has just a few counts. The rearrangement links TRBV19 to TRBJ2-3; tentatively, D is TRBD1 (5 bases). CDR1 LNHDA and CDR2 SQIVND come from the germline V gene (reference sequence). V gave up 5 bases and J gave up 4 bases, with 19 bases separating them. This CDR3 region has 16 residues. CDR3 region: CASSSTALASPDTQYF. The CDR3 DNA sequence: TGTGCCAGTAGTTCGACAGCGTTAGCATCGCCAGATACGCAGTATTTT.

This chain connects TRBV12-3 or TRBV12-4 to TRBJ1-1; 11 bases map to TRBD1. Unmatched junction bases numbered 8, after V lost 4 bases and J lost 4 bases. The CDR3 covers 16 residues. CDR3 in DNA: TGTGCCAGCAGTTCCGGCCGGGACAGGGGGTTCACTGAAGCTTTCTTT. Translated, it gives CASSSGRDRGFTEAFF.

The gene calls are TRBV20-1 and TRBJ1-2, with 10 bases fitting TRBD1. Per the germline V gene, CDR1 is DFQATT and CDR2 is SNEGSKA (reference sequence). The CDR3 sequence is 13 residues long. V trimming: 2 bases; J trimming: 4 bases; junction bases outside the gene matches: 1. CDR3 DNA: TGCAGTGCTAGACGGGACAGGGGCTATGGCTACACCTTC. Translation gives CSARRDRGYGYTF.

The chain couples TRBV9 to TRBJ1-1; 10 bases map to TRBD1. The CDR3 is 16 amino acids. V lost 1 base and J lost 0; bases outside the gene matches: 3. In germline, CDR1 is SGDLS, CDR2 YYNGEE. In DNA, the CDR3 is TGTGCCAGCAGCGTACCGGGACAGGGGATGAACACTGAAGCTTTCTTT. Residues: CASSVPGQGMNTEAFF.

The chain is built from TRBV7-9 and TRBJ1-1, with 9 bases identical to TRBD1. The V and J ends lost 4 bases and 3 bases, in that order; junction bases with no gene match: 9. Germline V gene data show CDR1 as SEHNR and CDR2 as FQNEAQ (reference sequence). The length of the CDR3 is 16 residues. CDR3 amino acids: CASSWPGQGLDTEAFF. The CDR3, as DNA: TGTGCCAGCAGCTGGCCGGGACAGGGCCTTGACACTGAAGCTTTCTTT.

This clonotype was seen many times. The chain uses TRBV12-5 and TRBJ1-2; 8 bases agree with TRBD1. The CDR3 is made up of 16 amino acids. Germline assignment: CDR1 LGHNT and CDR2 FRNRAP. With 0 bases clipped from V and 4 bases from J, the junction kept 7 bases outside the gene matches. The CDR3 DNA follows: TGTGCTAGTGGTTTGGTCAGGGGGCTACTGTTCTATGGCTACACCTTC. Its protein is CASGLVRGLLFYGYTF.

This clonotype has more than one count but fewer than ten. V gene TRBV19 combines with J gene TRBJ2-7; D may be TRBD2 (7 bases). The CDR3 spans 16 residues. The ends were cut back, 6 bases at V and 0 bases at J, with 18 bases in the middle. The germline V gene encodes CDR1 LNHDA and CDR2 SQIVND (reference sequence). CDR3 coding DNA: TGTGCCAGTAGCATCCCTGCGGGGGCCAGCTCCTACGAGCAGTACTTC. Translated: CASSIPAGASSYEQYF.

This sequence joins TRBV19 and TRBJ1-2; D remains ambiguous. From germline, CDR1 is LNHDA and CDR2 SQIVND (reference sequence). Trimming left V 7 bases short and J 8 bases short, with 23 bases between. The CDR3 is made up of 15 amino acids. The CDR3 region has the DNA TGTGCCAGTACCGCTAAAATCTCACGGGCTCGGGGCTACACCTTC. It yields the protein CASTAKISRARGYTF.

The chain couples TRBV20-1 to TRBJ2-7, with D perhaps TRBD2 (6 bases). The CDR3 is 14 residues long. The germline V gene encodes CDR1 DFQATT and CDR2 SNEGSKA (reference sequence). CDR3 bases: TGCAGCGCTGAAGCGGCCGGGACTTCCTACGAGCAGTACTTC. It yields the protein CSAEAAGTSYEQYF.

This clonotype has a count of ten or more. The V gene is TRBV19, the J gene TRBJ2-7, with D maybe TRBD2 (6 bases). This CDR3 comprises 16 residues. CDR1 LNHDA and CDR2 SQIVND come from the germline V gene (reference sequence). The germline V and J ends were trimmed by 5 bases and 2 bases, with 19 bases remaining between them. CDR3: CASSPPRGFPPYEQYF. In nucleotides, the CDR3 is TGTGCCAGTAGTCCGCCGCGGGGTTTCCCTCCCTACGAGCAGTACTTC.

This clonotype was counted many times. The V gene is TRBV11-2, the J gene TRBJ2-1, with 10 bases identical to TRBD2. This CDR3 has 15 amino acids. Germline lookup yields CDR1 SGHAT and CDR2 FQNNGV. With V trimmed by 5 bases and J by 9 bases, 10 bases remained unmatched. CDR3 sequence reads: CASSPGASGGGEQFF. The CDR3 DNA reads TGTGCCAGCAGCCCAGGGGCTAGCGGGGGTGGTGAGCAGTTCTTC.

With respect to this clonotype: Just one base apart from a much larger clone, this may be a read error. The CDR3 sequence is CASGHNNLPLHF. CDR3 coding DNA: TGTGCCAGTGGACACAATAATTTACCCCTCCACTTT. The chain carries TRBV2 and TRBJ1-6; D might be TRBD1 (5 bases). CDR3 length: 12 amino acids. Germline loops: CDR1 SNHLY, CDR2 FYNNEI.

The genes are TRBV7-6 and TRBJ1-3; D perhaps matches TRBD1 (6 bases). Germline CDR1 and CDR2: SGHVS and FNYEAQ. The CDR3 consists of 17 residues. Trimming stripped 7 bases from V and 0 bases from J, with 19 bases between. The DNA for the CDR3 is TGTGCCAGCACTCTCGAAACAGGGTTTAGCTCTGGAAACACCATATATTTT. It is translated as CASTLETGFSSGNTIYF.

This clonotype was detected many times. The V and J genes are TRBV12-3 or TRBV12-4 and TRBJ2-5; D not certain. The CDR3 totals 15 residues. Trimming removed 5 bases at V and 5 bases at J, with 18 bases between. CDR3 protein: CASSPNLGMSETQYF. In DNA, the CDR3 is TGTGCCAGCAGTCCTAACCTGGGAATGTCTGAGACCCAGTACTTC.

This clonotype was observed a single time. Just one base apart from a much larger clone, this may be a read error. The chain couples TRBV18 to TRBJ1-2, with TRBD1 as a possible D gene (5 bases). CDR1 KGHSH and CDR2 LQKENI come from the germline V gene. V was pared by 3 bases and J by 9 bases, with 17 bases between. The CDR3 spans 14 residues. The CDR3 here is CASSPETAGLSYTF. CDR3 nucleotide sequence: TGTGCCAGCTCACCGGAGACAGCGGGGCTTAGCTACACCTTC.

This clonotype has a count of ten or more. V usage is TRBV6-1 and J usage is TRBJ2-5; 7 positions match TRBD2. Germline CDR1 MNHNS, CDR2 SASEGT. V was pared by 5 bases and J by 5 bases, with 8 bases of the junction left unmatched. This CDR3 comprises 14 residues. The CDR3 loop reads CASSWQLGGETQYF. The CDR3 DNA follows: TGTGCCAGCAGTTGGCAACTCGGGGGGGAGACCCAGTACTTC.

The table lists this clonotype with many counts. The chain has TRBV28 and TRBJ1-5; 8 positions match TRBD1. The ends lost 4 bases at V and 6 bases at J; junction bases unmatched: 14. The CDR3 has 17 residues. Germline V gene data show CDR1 as MDHEN and CDR2 as SYDVKM. Written as DNA, the CDR3 is TGTGCCAGCAGTTCCGCCCTCACAGGGGGATTTTTTCAGCCCCAGCATTTT. Translating gives CASSSALTGGFFQPQHF.

This clonotype was detected a few times. The chain carries TRBV19 and TRBJ2-3; 14 nucleotides agree with TRBD2. Germline V lookup: CDR1 LNHDA, CDR2 SQIVND (reference sequence). Trimming took 7 bases from V and 3 from J; bases not matched to a gene: 6. The CDR3 runs 16 residues. CDR3 sequence (DNA): TGTGCCAGTACTCTGACTAGCGGGAGGGGTACAGATACGCAGTATTTT. It translates to CASTLTSGRGTDTQYF.

This clonotype was seen repeatedly, ten times or more. V usage is TRBV6-1 and J usage is TRBJ2-1, with TRBD2 identical over 9 bases. Trimming cost V 6 bases and J 4 bases; bases outside gene matches: 4. This CDR3 comprises 14 residues. CDR1 and CDR2 (germline): MNHNS, SASEGT. The CDR3 DNA reads as TGTGCCAGCAGGGCGGGAGGGCAGTACAATGAGCAGTTCTTC. Protein sequence: CASRAGGQYNEQFF.

This clonotype was detected ten times or more. The chain combines TRBV7-9 with TRBJ2-1, with a tentative D call TRBD2 (5 bases). V was pared by 3 bases and J by 3 bases, with 6 bases between. From germline, CDR1 is SEHNR and CDR2 FQNEAQ (reference sequence). The CDR3 totals 13 residues. The CDR3 is CASSFGNYNEQFF. The CDR3 DNA reads as TGTGCCAGCAGCTTCGGGAACTACAATGAGCAGTTCTTC.

The chain recombines TRBV19 with TRBJ2-1; 9 bases match TRBD1. There are 15 residues in the CDR3. Trimming removed 3 bases from V and 8 bases from J; junction bases left unmatched: 8. CDR1 is LNHDA, CDR2 SQIVND, per germline (reference sequence). The CDR3 here is CASSMGQGARDEQFF. The CDR3 coding sequence is TGTGCCAGTAGTATGGGACAGGGTGCTAGGGATGAGCAGTTCTTC.

This clonotype has at least ten counts. This chain joins TRBV5-1 and TRBJ1-6; TRBD1 is a possible D gene (5 bases). Germline-derived CDR1 and CDR2 are SGHRS and YFSETQ. The CDR3 spans 14 residues. Trimming stripped 4 bases from V and 7 bases from J, with 12 bases between. This chain's CDR3 is CASSEVRENSPLHF. Written as DNA, the CDR3 is TGCGCCAGCAGCGAAGTCAGGGAGAATTCACCCCTCCACTTT.